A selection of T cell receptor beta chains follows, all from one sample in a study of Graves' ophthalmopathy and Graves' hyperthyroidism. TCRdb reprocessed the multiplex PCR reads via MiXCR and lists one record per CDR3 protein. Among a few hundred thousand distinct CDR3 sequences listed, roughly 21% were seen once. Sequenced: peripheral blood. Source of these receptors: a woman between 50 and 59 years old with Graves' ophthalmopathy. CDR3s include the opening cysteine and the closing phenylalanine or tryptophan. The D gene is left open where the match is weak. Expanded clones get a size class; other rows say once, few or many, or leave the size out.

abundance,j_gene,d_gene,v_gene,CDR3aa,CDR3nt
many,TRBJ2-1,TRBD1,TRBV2,CASRWTGRMDEQFF,TGTGCCAGCAGATGGACAGGGCGTATGGATGAGCAGTTCTTC
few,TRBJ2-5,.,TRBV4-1,CASSLSVTETQYF,TGCGCCAGCAGCCTCAGCGTTACGGAGACCCAGTACTTC
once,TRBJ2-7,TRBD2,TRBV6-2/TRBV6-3,CATSRLGGLAGVKQGEQYF,TGTGCCACCTCAAGACTCGGGGGACTAGCGGGAGTCAAACAGGGCGAGCAGTACTTC
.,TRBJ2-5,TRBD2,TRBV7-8,CASSLPSGREETQYF,TGTGCCAGCAGCTTACCGAGCGGGAGGGAAGAGACCCAGTACTTC
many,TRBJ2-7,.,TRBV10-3,CAITDTPQSYEQYF,TGTGCCATCACTGACACCCCCCAATCCTACGAGCAGTACTTC
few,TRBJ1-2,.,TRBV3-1,CASSQGTGHYGYTF,TGTGCCAGCAGCCAAGGCACTGGGCACTATGGCTACACCTTC
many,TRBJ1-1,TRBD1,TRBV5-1,CASSRLGQGDTEAFF,TGCGCCAGCAGCCGGCTAGGACAGGGGGACACTGAAGCTTTCTTT
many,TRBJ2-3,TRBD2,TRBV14,CASRIGTSGSTQYF,TGTGCCAGCAGAATAGGGACTAGCGGGAGTACGCAGTATTTT
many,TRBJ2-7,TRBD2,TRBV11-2,CASSTARGAGGPREQYF,TGTGCCAGCAGCACCGCCCGGGGAGCGGGAGGGCCCCGCGAGCAGTACTTC
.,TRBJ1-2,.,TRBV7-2,CASSPWGAGYTF,TGTGCCAGCAGCCCATGGGGCGCTGGCTACACCTTC
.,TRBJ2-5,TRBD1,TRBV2,CASSPGQGARETQYF,TGTGCCAGCAGCCCGGGACAGGGGGCGCGGGAGACCCAGTACTTC
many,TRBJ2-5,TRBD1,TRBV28,CASSSHQGALETQYF,TGTGCCAGCAGTTCTCATCAGGGGGCGCTTGAGACCCAGTACTTC
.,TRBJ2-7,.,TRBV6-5,CASSYSAGLAHYEQYF,TGTGCCAGCAGTTACTCTGCGGGCCTAGCCCACTACGAGCAGTACTTC
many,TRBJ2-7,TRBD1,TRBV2,CASSENTGAFYEQYF,TGTGCCAGCAGTGAAAATACAGGGGCCTTCTACGAGCAGTACTTC
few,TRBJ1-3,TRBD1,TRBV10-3,CAIRDRTFSGNTIYF,TGTGCCATCAGGGACAGGACCTTCTCTGGAAACACCATATATTTT
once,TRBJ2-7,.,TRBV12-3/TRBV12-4,CASSPPGQQYEQYF,TGTGCCAGCAGTCCCCCGGGACAACAATACGAGCAGTACTTC
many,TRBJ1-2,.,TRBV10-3,CAIRAGETYGYTF,TGTGCCATCAGGGCGGGAGAGACCTATGGCTACACCTTC
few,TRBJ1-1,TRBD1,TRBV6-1,CASSTTGTEAFF,TGTGCCAGCAGTACGACAGGGACAGAAGCTTTCTTT
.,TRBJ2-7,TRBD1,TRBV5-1,CASRPAGTGMYEQYF,TGCGCCAGCAGACCCGCCGGGACAGGGATGTACGAGCAGTACTTC
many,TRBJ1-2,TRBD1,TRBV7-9,CASSLGQGANYGYTF,TGTGCCAGCAGCTTGGGACAGGGTGCTAACTATGGCTACACCTTC